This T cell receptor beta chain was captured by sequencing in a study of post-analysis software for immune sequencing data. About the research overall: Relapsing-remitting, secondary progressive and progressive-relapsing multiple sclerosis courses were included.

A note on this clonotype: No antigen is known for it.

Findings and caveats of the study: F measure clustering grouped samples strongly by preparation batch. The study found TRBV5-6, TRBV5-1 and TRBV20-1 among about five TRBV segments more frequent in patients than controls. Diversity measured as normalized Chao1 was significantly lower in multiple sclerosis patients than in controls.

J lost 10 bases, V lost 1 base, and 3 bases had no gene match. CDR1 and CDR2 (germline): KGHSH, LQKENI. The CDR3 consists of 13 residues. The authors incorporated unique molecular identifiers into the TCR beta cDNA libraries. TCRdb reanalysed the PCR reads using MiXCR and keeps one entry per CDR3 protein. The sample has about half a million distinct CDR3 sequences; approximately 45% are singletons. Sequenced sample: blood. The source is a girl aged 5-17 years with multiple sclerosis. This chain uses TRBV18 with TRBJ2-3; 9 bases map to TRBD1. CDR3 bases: TGTGCCAGCTCACCACTCAACAGGGGGCCGCAGTATTTT. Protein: CASSPLNRGPQYF.